The next 2 T cell receptor beta chains were all read from a single sample in a study of blood T cell repertoires in COVID-19. This table comes from immunoSEQ multiplex PCR, and its TCRdb copy is limited to in-frame clones, with some not included. The data contain approximately 200,000 clones, approximately 80% of them singletons. The sample was peripheral blood. Receptors were obtained from a woman aged 50 to 60 with acute or convalescent COVID-19.

The chain links TRBV7-2 to TRBJ1-3; no clear D gene. Trimming cost V 4 bases and J 2 bases, with 15 bases left between them. CDR3 length equals 16 residues. CDR1 is SGHTA and CDR2 is FQGNSA in the germline V gene. CDR3 loop: CASSSQTTRAGNTIYF. CDR3 bases: TGTGCCAGCAGCTCCCAGACAACTCGCGCTGGAAACACCATATATTTT.

Only one count was recorded for this clone. The chain uses TRBV28 and TRBJ2-7; TRBD2 might be the D (6 bases). V gave up 1 base and J gave up 6 bases, with 13 bases separating them. Looked up from germline, CDR1 is MDHEN and CDR2 is SYDVKM. The CDR3 contains 14 residues. The CDR3 region is CASSLSWGDGEQYF. The DNA of the CDR3 is TGTGCCAGCAGTTTATCCTGGGGGGACGGCGAGCAGTACTTC.